This TCR beta chain appears in the sequencing data of a study of control samples from healthy donors and cancer patients. V gave up 5 bases and J gave up 2 bases, with 13 bases separating them. Germline-derived CDR1 and CDR2 are MDHEN and SYDVKM. The CDR3 covers 15 residues. This table comes from immunoSEQ multiplex PCR, and its TCRdb copy is limited to in-frame clones, with some not included. The table records over 100,000 clones, 70% to 90% of them present only once. This TCR was sampled from a man between 45 and 60 years old in good health. The source material was blood. The V call is TRBV28, the J call TRBJ1-3; the D gene is possibly TRBD1 (5 bases). CDR3 sequence reads: CASSTWGQAGNTIYF. The CDR3 DNA is TGTGCCAGCAGTACTTGGGGCCAGGCTGGAAACACCATATATTTT.